This T cell receptor (beta chain) appears in the sequencing data of a study of control samples from healthy donors and cancer patients. Profiled with immunoSEQ multiplex PCR; TCRdb holds only in-frame clones, not every one. The profile shows approximately 160,000 clones, around nine tenths of them singletons. The V gene lost 2 bases and the J gene lost 2 bases, with 14 bases spanning the gap. Germline V gene data show CDR1 as MNHEY and CDR2 as SVGAGI. There are 16 residues in the CDR3. This clone is a singleton in its sample. The sequence derives from a woman under 40 in good health. The sequenced sample was blood. V usage is TRBV6-5 and J usage is TRBJ2-3, with D perhaps given as TRBD1 or TRBD2 (5 bases each). The CDR3 is CASSYGHEGDTDTQYF. CDR3 in DNA: TGTGCCAGCAGTTACGGACATGAGGGTGACACAGATACGCAGTATTTT.